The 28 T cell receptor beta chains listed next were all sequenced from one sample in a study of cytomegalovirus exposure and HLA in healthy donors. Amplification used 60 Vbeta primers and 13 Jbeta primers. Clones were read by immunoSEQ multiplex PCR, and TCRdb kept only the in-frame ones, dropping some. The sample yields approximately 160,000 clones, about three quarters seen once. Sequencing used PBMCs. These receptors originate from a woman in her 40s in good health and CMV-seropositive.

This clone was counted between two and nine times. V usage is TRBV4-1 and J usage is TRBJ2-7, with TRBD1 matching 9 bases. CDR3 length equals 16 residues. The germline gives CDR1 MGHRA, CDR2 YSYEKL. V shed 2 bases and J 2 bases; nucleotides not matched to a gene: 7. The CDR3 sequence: CASSQHTGGKAYEQYF. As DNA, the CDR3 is TGCGCCAGCAGCCAACACACAGGGGGCAAAGCCTACGAGCAGTACTTC.

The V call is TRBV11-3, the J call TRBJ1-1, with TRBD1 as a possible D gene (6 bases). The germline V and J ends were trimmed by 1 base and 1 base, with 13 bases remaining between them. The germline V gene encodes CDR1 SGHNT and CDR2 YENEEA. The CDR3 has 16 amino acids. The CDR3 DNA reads TGTGCCAGCAGCTTAGGGGCAGGGGTTCAGAACACTGAAGCTTTCTTT. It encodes CASSLGAGVQNTEAFF.

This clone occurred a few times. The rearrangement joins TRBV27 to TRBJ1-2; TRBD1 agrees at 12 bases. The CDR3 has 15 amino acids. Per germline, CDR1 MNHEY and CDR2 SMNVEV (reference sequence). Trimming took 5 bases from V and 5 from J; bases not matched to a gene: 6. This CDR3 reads CASSPGQGAGYGYTF. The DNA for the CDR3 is TGTGCCAGCAGTCCGGGACAGGGGGCAGGTTATGGCTACACCTTC.

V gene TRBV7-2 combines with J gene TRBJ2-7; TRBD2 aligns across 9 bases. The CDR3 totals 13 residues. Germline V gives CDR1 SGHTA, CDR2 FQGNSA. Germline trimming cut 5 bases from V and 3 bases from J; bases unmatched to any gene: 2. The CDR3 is CASSAGGRYEQYF. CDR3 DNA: TGTGCCAGCAGCGCGGGGGGGCGCTACGAGCAGTACTTC.

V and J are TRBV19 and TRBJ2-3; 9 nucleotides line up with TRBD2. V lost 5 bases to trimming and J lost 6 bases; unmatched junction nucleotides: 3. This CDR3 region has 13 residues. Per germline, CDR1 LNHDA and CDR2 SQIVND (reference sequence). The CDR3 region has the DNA TGTGCCAGTAGTCCTGCGGGAGGGGATACGCAGTATTTT. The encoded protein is CASSPAGGDTQYF.

Here the CDR3 reads CASRPGQNNSPLHF. The DNA of the CDR3 is TGTGCCAGCCGCCCGGGACAGAATAATTCACCCCTCCACTTT. The V gene is TRBV7-9, the J gene TRBJ1-6, with 7 bases fitting TRBD1. This CDR3 has 14 amino acids. V shed 8 bases and J 5 bases; nucleotides not matched to a gene: 6. Germline loops: CDR1 SEHNR, CDR2 FQNEAQ (reference sequence).

The CDR3 DNA sequence: TGCGCCAGCAGCCAAGATCGACTAGCGGGAGGGCTGAGAACCGGGGAGCTGTTTTTT. As protein: CASSQDRLAGGLRTGELFF. The chain employs TRBV4-3 and TRBJ2-2, with TRBD2 matching over 14 bases. Germline assignment: CDR1 LGHNA and CDR2 YSLEER. CDR3 length equals 19 residues. The J segment lost 5 bases and the V segment lost 0 bases, leaving 8 bases of the junction unmatched.

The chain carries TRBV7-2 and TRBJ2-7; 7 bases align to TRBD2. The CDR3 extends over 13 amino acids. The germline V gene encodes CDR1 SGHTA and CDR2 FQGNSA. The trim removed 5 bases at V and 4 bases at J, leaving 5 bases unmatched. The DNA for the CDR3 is TGTGCCAGCAGCCGTGGGGGGGATTACGAGCAGTACTTC. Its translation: CASSRGGDYEQYF.

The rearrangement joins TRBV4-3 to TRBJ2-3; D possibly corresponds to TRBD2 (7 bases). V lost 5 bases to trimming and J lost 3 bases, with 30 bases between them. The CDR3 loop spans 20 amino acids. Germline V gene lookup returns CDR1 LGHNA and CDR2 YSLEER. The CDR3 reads CASSARGKRGAGGWTDTQYF. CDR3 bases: TGCGCCAGCAGCGCCCGGGGAAAACGGGGGGCCGGCGGGTGGACAGATACGCAGTATTTT.

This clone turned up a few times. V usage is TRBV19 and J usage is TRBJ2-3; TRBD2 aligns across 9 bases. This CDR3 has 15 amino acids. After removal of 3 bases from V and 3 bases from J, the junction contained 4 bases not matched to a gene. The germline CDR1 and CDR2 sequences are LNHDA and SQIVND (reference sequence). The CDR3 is CASSMSGGRTDTQYF. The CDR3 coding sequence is TGTGCCAGTAGTATGAGCGGGGGGCGGACAGATACGCAGTATTTT.

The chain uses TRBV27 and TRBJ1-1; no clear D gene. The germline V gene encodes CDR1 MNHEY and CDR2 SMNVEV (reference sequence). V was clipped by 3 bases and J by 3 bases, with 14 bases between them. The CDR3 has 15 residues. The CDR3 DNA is TGTGCCAGCAGTTTGAAAGCGGGAATGGACACTGAAGCTTTCTTT. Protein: CASSLKAGMDTEAFF.

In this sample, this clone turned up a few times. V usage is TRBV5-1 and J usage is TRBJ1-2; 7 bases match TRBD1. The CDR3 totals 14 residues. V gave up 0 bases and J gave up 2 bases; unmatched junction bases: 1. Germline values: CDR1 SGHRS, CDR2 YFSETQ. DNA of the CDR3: TGCGCCAGCAGCTTGGAGGACAGGAACTATGGCTACACCTTC. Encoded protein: CASSLEDRNYGYTF.

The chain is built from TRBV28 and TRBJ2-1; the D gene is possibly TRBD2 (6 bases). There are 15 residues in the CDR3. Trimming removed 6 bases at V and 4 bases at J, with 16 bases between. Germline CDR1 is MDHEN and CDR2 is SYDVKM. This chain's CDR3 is CASSHLGTRYNEQFF. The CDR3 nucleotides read TGTGCCAGCAGCCATCTAGGGACTCGTTACAATGAGCAGTTCTTC. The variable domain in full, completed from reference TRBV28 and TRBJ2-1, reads DVKVTQSSRYLVKRTGEKVFLECVQDMDHENMFWYRQDPGLGLRLIYFSYDVKMKEKGDIPEGYSVSREKKERFSLILESASTNQTSMYLCASSHLGTRYNEQFFGPGTRLTVL.

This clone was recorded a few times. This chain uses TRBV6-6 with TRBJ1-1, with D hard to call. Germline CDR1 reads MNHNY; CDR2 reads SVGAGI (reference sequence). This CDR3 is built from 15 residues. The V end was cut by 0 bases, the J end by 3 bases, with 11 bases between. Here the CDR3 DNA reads TGTGCCAGCAGTTACTCGAGTACGTTGGACACTGAAGCTTTCTTT. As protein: CASSYSSTLDTEAFF.

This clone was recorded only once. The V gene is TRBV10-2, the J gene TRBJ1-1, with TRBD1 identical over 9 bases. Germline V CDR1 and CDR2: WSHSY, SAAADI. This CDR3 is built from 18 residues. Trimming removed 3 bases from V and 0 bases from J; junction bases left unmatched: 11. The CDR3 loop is CASSDPRWTGEMNTEAFF. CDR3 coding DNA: TGCGCCAGCAGTGACCCCCGTTGGACAGGGGAGATGAACACTGAAGCTTTCTTT.

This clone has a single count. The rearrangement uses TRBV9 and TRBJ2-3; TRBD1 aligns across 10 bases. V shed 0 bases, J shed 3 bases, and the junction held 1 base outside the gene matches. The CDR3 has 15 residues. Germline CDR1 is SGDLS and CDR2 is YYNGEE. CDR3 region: CASSVGDRGTDTQYF. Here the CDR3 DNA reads TGTGCCAGCAGCGTAGGGGACAGGGGAACAGATACGCAGTATTTT.

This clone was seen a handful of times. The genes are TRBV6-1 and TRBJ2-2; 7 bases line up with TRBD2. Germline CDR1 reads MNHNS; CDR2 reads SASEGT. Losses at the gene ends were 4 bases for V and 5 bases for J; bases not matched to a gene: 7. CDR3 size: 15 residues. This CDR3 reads CASSGGTRGTGELFF. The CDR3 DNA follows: TGTGCCAGCAGTGGGGGGACGCGGGGGACCGGGGAGCTGTTTTTT.

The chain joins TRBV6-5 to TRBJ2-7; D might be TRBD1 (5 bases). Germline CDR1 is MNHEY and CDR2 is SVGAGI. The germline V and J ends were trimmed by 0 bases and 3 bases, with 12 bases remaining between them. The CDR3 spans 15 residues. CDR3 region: CASSYSRQPFYEQYF. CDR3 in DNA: TGTGCCAGCAGTTACTCTCGACAGCCCTTCTACGAGCAGTACTTC.

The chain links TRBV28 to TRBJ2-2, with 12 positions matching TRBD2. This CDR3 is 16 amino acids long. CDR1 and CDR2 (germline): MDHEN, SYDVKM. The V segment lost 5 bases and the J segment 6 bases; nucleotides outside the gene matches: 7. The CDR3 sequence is CASSLRTSGVSGELFF. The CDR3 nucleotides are TGTGCCAGCAGTCTCCGGACTAGCGGGGTTTCCGGGGAGCTGTTTTTT.

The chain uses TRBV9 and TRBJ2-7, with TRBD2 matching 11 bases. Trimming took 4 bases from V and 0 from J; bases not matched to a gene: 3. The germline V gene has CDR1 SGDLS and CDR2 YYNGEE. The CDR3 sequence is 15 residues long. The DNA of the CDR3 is TGTGCCAGCAGCATAGCGGGAGGGAGCTCCTACGAGCAGTACTTC. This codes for CASSIAGGSSYEQYF.

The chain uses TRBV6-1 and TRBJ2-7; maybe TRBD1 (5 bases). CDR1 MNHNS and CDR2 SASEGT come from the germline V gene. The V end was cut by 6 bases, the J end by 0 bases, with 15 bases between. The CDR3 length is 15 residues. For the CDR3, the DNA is TGTGCCAGCAGGGAACGCCCAGGGTACTCCTACGAGCAGTACTTC. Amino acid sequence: CASRERPGYSYEQYF.

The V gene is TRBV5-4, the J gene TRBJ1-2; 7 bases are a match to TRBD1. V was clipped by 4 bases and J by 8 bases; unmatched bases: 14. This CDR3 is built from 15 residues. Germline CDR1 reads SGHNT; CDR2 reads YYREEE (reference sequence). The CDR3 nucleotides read TGTGCCAGCAGCCCATATCTCCAGGGGGGCTGGGGCTACACCTTC. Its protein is CASSPYLQGGWGYTF.

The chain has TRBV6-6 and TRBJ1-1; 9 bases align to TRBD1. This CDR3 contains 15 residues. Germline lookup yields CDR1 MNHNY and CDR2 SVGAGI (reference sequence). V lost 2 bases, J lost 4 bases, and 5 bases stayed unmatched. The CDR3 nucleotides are TGTGCCAGCAGTTACGCGGACAGGGGAGGCACTGAAGCTTTCTTT. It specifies CASSYADRGGTEAFF.

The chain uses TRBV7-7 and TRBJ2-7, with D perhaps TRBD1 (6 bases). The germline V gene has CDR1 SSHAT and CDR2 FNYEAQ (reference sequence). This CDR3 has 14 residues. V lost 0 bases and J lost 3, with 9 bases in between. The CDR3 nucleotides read TGTGCCAGCAGCTTAGCACAGGGAAACTACGAGCAGTACTTC. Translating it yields CASSLAQGNYEQYF.

The CDR3 nucleotides are TGCGCCAGCAGTATGGACAGTGATTACGAGCAGTACTTC. This codes for CASSMDSDYEQYF. The chain is built from TRBV5-1 and TRBJ2-7; TRBD1 might be the D (6 bases). V lost 5 bases and J 4 bases, leaving 13 bases between the germline ends. The germline V gene has CDR1 SGHRS and CDR2 YFSETQ. The CDR3 has 13 residues. Drawing the rest from reference TRBV5-1 and TRBJ2-7, the complete variable domain is KAGVTQTPRYLIKTRGQQVTLSCSPISGHRSVSWYQQTPGQGLQFLFEYFSETQRNKGNFPGRFSGRQFSNSRSEMNVSTLELGDSALYLCASSMDSDYEQYFGPGTRLTVT.

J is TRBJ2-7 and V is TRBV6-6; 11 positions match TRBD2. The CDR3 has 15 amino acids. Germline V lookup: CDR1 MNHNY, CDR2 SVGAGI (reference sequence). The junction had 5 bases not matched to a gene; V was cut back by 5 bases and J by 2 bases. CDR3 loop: CASSDGTSGPYEQYF. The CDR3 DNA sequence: TGTGCCAGCAGTGACGGGACTAGCGGACCCTACGAGCAGTACTTC.

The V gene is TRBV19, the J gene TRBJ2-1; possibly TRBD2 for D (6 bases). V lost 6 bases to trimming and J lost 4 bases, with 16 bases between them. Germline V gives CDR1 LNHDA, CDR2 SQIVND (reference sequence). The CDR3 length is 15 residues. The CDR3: CASSAEVAVYNEQFF. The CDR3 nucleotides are TGTGCCAGTAGCGCCGAGGTAGCGGTTTACAATGAGCAGTTCTTC.

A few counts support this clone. The CDR3 coding sequence is TGTGCCAGCAGTTGGGGGGGGACTGAAGCTTTCTTT. Protein sequence: CASSWGGTEAFF. This sequence joins TRBV27 and TRBJ1-1; TRBD1 might be the D (5 bases). The V gene lost 4 bases and the J gene lost 5 bases, with 8 bases spanning the gap. The length of the CDR3 is 12 residues. Germline CDR1 MNHEY, CDR2 SMNVEV (reference sequence).